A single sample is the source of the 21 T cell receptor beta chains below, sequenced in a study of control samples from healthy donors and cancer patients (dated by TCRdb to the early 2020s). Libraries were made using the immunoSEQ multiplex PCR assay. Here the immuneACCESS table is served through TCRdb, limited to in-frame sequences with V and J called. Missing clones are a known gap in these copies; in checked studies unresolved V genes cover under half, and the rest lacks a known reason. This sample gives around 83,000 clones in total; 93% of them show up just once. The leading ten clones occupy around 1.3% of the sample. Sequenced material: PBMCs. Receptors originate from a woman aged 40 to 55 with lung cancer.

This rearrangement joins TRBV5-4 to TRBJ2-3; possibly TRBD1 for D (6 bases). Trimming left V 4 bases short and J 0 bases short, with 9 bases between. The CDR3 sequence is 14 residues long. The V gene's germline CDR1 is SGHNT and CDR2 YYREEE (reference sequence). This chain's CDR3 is CASSRQESTDTQYF. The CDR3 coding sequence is TGTGCCAGCAGCAGACAGGAGAGCACAGATACGCAGTATTTT.

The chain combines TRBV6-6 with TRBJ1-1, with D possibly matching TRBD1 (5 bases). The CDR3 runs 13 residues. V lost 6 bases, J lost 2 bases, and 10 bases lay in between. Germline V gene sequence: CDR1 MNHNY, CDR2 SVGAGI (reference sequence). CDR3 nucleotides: TGTGCCAGCAGGGGGCCCGCCAACACTGAAGCTTTCTTT. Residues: CASRGPANTEAFF.

The CDR3 here is CASSDGYSGNTIYF. The CDR3 region has the DNA TGTGCCAGCTCGGACGGATACTCTGGAAACACCATATATTTT. The chain uses TRBV19 and TRBJ1-3, with D unresolved. The CDR3 is 14 amino acids. Deletions cut 9 bases from V and 0 bases from J, with 12 bases between. Germline V gene lookup returns CDR1 LNHDA and CDR2 SQIVND (reference sequence).

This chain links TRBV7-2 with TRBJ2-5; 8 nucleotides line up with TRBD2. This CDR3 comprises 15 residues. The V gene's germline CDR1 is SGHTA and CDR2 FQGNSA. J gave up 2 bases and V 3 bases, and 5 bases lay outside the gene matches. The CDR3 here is CASSLGSGMQETQYF. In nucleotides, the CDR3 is TGTGCCAGCAGCTTGGGTAGCGGGATGCAAGAGACCCAGTACTTC.

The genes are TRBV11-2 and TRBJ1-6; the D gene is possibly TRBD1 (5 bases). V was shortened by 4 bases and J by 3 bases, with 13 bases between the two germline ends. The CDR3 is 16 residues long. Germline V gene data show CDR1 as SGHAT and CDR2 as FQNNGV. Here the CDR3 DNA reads TGTGCCAGCAGCTGGGCCGACAGACTCTATAATTCACCCCTCCACTTT. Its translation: CASSWADRLYNSPLHF.

The chain's CDR3 is CAWNYGQGHTEAFF. CDR3 nucleotide sequence: TGTGCCTGGAACTACGGACAGGGGCACACTGAAGCTTTCTTT. This chain uses TRBV30 with TRBJ1-1, with 9 bases that match TRBD1. Per the germline V gene, CDR1 is GTSNPN and CDR2 is SVGIG (reference sequence). V shed 4 bases, J shed 3 bases, and the junction held 6 bases outside the gene matches. The CDR3 runs to 14 residues.

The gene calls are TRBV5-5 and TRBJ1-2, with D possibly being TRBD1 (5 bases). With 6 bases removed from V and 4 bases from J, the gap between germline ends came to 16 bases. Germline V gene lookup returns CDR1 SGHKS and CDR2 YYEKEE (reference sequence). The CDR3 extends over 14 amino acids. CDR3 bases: TGTGCCAGCACCACTAATAGGGGCCCCTATGGCTACACCTTC. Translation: CASTTNRGPYGYTF. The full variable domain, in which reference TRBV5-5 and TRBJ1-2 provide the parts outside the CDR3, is DAGVTQSPTHLIKTRGQQVTLRCSPISGHKSVSWYQQVLGQGPQFIFQYYEKEERGRGNFPDRFSARQFPNYSSELNVNALLLGDSALYLCASTTNRGPYGYTFGSGTRLTVV.

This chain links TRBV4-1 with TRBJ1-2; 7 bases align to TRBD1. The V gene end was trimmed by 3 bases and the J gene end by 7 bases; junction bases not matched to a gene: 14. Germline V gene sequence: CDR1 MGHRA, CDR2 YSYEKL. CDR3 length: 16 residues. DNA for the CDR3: TGCGCCAGCAGCCAGGGGGACAGAACCCTTGGGGGTGGCTACACCTTC. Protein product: CASSQGDRTLGGGYTF.

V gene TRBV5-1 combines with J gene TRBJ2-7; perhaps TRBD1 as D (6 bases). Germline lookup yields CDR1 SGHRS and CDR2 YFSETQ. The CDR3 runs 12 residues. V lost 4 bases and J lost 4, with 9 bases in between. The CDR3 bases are TGCGCCAGCAGCCAGCAGGGGTACGAGCAGTACTTC. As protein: CASSQQGYEQYF.

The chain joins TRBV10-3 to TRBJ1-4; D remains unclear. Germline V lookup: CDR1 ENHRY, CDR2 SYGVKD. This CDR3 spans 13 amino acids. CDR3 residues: CARRADLNEKLFF. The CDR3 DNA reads TGTGCGAGACGGGCGGACCTGAATGAAAAACTGTTTTTT.

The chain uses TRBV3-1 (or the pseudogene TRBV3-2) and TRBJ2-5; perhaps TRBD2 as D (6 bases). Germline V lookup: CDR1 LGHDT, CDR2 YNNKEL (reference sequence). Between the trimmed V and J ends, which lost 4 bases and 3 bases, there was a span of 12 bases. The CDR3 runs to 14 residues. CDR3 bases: TGTGCCAGCAGCCTAGGACTAACCGAAGAGACCCAGTACTTC. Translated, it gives CASSLGLTEETQYF.

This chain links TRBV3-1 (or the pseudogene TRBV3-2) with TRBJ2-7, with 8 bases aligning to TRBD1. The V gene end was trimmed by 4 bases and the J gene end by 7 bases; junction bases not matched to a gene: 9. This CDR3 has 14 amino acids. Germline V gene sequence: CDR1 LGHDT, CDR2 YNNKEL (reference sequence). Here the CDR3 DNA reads TGTGCCAGCAGCCCATCGACAGGGGCAGGGGAGCAGTACTTC. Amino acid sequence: CASSPSTGAGEQYF.

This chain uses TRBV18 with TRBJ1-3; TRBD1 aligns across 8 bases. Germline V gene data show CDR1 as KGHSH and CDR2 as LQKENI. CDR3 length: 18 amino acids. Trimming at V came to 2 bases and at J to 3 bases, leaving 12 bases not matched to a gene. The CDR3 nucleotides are TGTGCCAGCTCACCAAATTGGACAGGGTCATCAGGTGGAAACACCATATATTTT. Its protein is CASSPNWTGSSGGNTIYF.

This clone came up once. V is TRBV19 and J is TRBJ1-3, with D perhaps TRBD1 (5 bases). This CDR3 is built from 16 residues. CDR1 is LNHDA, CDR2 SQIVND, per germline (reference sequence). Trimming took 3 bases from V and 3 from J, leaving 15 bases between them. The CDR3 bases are TGTGCCAGTAGTATCGACTCGGGGGTAGGTGGAAACACCATATATTTT. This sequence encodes CASSIDSGVGGNTIYF.

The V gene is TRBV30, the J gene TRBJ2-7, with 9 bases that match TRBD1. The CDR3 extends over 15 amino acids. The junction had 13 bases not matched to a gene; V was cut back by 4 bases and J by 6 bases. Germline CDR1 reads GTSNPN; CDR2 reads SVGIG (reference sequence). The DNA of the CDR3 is TGTGCCTGGAAGCCCGGGGACAGGGATCGATCCGAGCAGTACTTC. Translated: CAWKPGDRDRSEQYF.

The CDR3 coding sequence is TGCGCCAGCAGCTTGGCAGGGGGCGGACCGAACACTGAAGCTTTCTTT. Residues: CASSLAGGGPNTEAFF. V is TRBV5-1 and J is TRBJ1-1; 8 positions agree with TRBD1. The CDR3 covers 16 residues. Germline V gene data show CDR1 as SGHRS and CDR2 as YFSETQ. Trimming cost V 0 bases and J 1 base; bases outside gene matches: 5.

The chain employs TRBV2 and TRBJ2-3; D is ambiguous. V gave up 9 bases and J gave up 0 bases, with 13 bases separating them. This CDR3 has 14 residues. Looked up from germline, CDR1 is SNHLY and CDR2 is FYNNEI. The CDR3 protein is CASEQNYSTDTQYF. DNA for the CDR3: TGTGCCAGTGAACAGAATTATAGCACAGATACGCAGTATTTT.

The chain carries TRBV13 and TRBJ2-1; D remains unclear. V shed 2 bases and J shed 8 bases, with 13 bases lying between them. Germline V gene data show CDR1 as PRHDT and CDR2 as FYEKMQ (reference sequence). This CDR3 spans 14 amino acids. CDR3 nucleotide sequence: TGTGCCAGCAGCTTACATACCGTTGGTTATGAGCAGTTCTTC. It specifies CASSLHTVGYEQFF.

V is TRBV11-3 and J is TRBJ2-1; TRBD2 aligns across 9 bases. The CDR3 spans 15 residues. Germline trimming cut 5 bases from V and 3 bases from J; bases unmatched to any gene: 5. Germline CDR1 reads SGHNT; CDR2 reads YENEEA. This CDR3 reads CASSPGTSIYNEQFF. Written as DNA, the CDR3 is TGTGCCAGCAGCCCCGGGACTAGCATCTACAATGAGCAGTTCTTC. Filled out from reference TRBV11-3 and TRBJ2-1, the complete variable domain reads EAGVVQSPRYKIIEKKQPVAFWCNPISGHNTLYWYLQNLGQGPELLIRYENEEAVDDSQLPKDRFSAERLKGVDSTLKIQPAELGDSAVYLCASSPGTSIYNEQFFGPGTRLTVL.

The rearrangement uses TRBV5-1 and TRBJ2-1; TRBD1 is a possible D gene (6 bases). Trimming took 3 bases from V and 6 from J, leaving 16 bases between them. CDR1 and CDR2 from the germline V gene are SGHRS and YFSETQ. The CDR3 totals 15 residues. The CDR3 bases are TGCGCCAGCAGCTACAGGGCCGGGCTCGGCAATGAGCAGTTCTTC. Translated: CASSYRAGLGNEQFF.

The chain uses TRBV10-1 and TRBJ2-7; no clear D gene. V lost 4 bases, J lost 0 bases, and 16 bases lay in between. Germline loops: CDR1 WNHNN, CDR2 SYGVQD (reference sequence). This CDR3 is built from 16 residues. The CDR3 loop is CASSVPARTRSYEQYF. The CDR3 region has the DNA TGCGCCAGCAGTGTACCCGCTAGGACCCGCTCCTACGAGCAGTACTTC.